This T cell receptor beta chain was captured by sequencing in a study of T cells in localized non-small cell lung cancer. Study-level results: Appearance in adjacent lung was seen for a median around 61 of the top 100 tumor clones. Blood T cell density predicted longer survival; adjacent-lung clonality, shorter. Analysis by sequencing included only one tumor region, so heterogeneity remains possible. There was higher T cell clonality in uninvolved adjacent lung than in tumor, and it was highest there.

V was clipped by 0 bases and J by 0 bases; unmatched bases: 3. The germline V gene encodes CDR1 SGHRS and CDR2 YFSETQ. The CDR3 is made up of 17 amino acids. Sequencing used immunoSEQ multiplex PCR; TCRdb keeps in-frame clones, though not all of them. Here the sample spans about 33,000 clones, approximately 81% being singletons. Regarding this clone: Antigen specificity is unknown.

The chain couples TRBV5-1 to TRBJ2-5; 12 bases fit TRBD2. The sequence came from a male donor aged 60 or over with stage II squamous cell lung carcinoma. Specimen: peripheral blood, collected before any cancer treatment. The CDR3 region is CASSLGLAGVYQETQYF. The CDR3 nucleotides read TGCGCCAGCAGCTTGGGACTAGCGGGGGTGTACCAAGAGACCCAGTACTTC.